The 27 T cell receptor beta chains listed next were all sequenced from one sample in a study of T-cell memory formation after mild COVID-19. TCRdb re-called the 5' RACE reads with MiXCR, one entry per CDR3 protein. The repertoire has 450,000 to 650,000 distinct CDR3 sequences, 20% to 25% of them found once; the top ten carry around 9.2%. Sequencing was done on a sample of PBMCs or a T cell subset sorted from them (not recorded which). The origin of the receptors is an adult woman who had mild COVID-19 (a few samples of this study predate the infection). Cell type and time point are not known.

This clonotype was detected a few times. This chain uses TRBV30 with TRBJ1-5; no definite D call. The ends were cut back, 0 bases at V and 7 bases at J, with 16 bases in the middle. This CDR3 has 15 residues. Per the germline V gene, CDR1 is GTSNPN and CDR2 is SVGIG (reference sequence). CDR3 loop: CAWSVDPGSRQPQHF. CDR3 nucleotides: TGTGCCTGGAGTGTAGACCCCGGCTCAAGACAGCCCCAGCATTTT.

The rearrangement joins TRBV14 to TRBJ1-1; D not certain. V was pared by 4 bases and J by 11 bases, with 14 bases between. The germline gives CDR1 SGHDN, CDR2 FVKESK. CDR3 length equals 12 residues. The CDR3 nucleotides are TGTGCCAGCAGCCCCTTGGGGAAACAGGCTTTCTTT. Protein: CASSPLGKQAFF.

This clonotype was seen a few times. This CDR3 reads CASSHGSGSPDTQYF. For the CDR3, the DNA is TGTGCCAGCAGCCACGGAAGCGGGAGTCCAGATACGCAGTATTTT. The rearrangement joins TRBV3-1 to TRBJ2-3, with 8 bases lining up with TRBD2. Germline CDR1 LGHDT, CDR2 YNNKEL (reference sequence). After removal of 3 bases from V and 4 bases from J, the junction contained 6 bases not matched to a gene. The CDR3 runs 15 residues.

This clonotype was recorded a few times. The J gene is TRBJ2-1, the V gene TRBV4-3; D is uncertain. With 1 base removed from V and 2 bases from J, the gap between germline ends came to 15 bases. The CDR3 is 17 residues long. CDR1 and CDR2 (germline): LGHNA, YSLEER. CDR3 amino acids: CASSQGPTGDPYNEQFF. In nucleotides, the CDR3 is TGCGCCAGCAGCCAAGGGCCAACTGGCGACCCCTACAATGAGCAGTTCTTC.

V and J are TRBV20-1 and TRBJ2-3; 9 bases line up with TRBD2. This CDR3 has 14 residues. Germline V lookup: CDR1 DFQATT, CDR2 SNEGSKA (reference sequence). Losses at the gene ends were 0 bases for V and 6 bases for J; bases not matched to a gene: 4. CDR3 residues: CSARDPAGGDTQYF. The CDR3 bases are TGCAGTGCTAGAGATCCTGCGGGGGGGGATACGCAGTATTTT.

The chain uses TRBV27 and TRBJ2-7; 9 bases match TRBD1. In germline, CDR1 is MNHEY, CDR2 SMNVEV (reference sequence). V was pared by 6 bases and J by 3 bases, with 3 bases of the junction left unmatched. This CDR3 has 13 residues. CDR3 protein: CASRDRGYYEQYF. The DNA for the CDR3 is TGTGCCAGCAGGGACAGGGGCTACTACGAGCAGTACTTC.

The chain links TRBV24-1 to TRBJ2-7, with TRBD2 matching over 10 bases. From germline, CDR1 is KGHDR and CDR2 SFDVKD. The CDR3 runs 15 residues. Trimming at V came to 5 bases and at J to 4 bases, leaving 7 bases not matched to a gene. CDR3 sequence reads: CATSGLRTSGYEQYF. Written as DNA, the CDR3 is TGTGCCACCAGTGGACTCCGGACTAGCGGTTACGAGCAGTACTTC.

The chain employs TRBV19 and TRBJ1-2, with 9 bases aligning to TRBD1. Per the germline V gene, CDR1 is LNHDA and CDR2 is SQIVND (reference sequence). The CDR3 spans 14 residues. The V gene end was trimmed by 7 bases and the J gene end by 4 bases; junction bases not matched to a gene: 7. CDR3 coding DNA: TGTGCCAGTAAACGGGACAGGGAGGCCTATGGCTACACCTTC. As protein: CASKRDREAYGYTF.

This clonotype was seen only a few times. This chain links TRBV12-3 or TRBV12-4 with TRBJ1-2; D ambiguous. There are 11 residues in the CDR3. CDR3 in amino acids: CAIREDYGYTF. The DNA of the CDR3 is TGTGCTATAAGGGAGGACTATGGCTACACCTTC.

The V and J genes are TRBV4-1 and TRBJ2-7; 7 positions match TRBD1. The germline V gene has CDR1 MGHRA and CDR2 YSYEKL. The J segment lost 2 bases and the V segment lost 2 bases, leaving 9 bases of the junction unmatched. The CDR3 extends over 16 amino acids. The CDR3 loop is CASSQPPGQSTYEQYF. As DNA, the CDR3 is TGCGCCAGCAGCCAACCCCCGGGACAGTCCACCTACGAGCAGTACTTC.

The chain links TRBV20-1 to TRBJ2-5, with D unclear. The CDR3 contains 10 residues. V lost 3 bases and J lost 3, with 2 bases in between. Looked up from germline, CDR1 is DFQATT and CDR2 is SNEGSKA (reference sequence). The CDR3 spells CSASKETQYF. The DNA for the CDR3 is TGCAGTGCTAGCAAAGAGACCCAGTACTTC.

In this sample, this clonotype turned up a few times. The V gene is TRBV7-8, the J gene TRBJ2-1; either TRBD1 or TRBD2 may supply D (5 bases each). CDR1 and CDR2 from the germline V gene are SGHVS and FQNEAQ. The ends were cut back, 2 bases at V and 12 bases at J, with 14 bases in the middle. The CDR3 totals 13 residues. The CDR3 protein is CASSLRPGTLQFF. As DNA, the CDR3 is TGTGCCAGCAGCTTACGACCCGGGACGCTGCAGTTCTTC. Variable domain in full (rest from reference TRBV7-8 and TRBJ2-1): GAGVSQSPRYKVAKRGQDVALRCDPISGHVSLFWYQQALGQGPEFLTYFQNEAQLDKSGLPSDRFFAERPEGSVSTLKIQRTQQEDSAVYLCASSLRPGTLQFFGPGTRLTVL.

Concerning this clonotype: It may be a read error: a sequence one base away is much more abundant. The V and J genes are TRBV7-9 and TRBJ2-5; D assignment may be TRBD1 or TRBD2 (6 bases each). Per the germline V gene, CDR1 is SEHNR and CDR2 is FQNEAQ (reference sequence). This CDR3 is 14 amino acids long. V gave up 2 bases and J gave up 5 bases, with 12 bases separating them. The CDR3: CASSLRGLGETQYF. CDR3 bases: TGTGCCAGCAGCTTACGGGGGCTCGGCGAGACCCAGTACTTC.

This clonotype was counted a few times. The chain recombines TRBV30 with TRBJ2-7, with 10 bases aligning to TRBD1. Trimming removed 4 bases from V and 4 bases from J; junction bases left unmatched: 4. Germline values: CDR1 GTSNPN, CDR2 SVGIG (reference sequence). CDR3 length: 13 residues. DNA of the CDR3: TGTGCCTGGAACCGGGACAGGGGATACGAGCAGTACTTC. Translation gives CAWNRDRGYEQYF.

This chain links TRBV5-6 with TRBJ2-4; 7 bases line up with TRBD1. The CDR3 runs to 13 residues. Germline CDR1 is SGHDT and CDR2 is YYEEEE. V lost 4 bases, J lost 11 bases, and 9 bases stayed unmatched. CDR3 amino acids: CASSRRDSFFQYF. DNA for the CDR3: TGTGCCAGCAGCCGAAGGGACAGTTTCTTTCAGTACTTC.

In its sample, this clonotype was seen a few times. Here the CDR3 DNA reads TGTGCCAGCAGCCAAGATGGACTCAGAGGAGTTGGAAACACCATATATTTT. It encodes CASSQDGLRGVGNTIYF. The chain uses TRBV3-1 and TRBJ1-3; the D is unclear. The CDR3 loop spans 17 amino acids. Trimming left V 0 bases short and J 3 bases short, with 15 bases between. CDR1 and CDR2 from the germline V gene are LGHDT and YNNKEL (reference sequence).

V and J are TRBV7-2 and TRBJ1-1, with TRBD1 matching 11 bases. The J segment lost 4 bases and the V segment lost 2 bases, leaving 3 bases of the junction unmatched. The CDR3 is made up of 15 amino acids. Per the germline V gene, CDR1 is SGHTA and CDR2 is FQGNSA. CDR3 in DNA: TGTGCCAGCAGCTTAATGGGACAGGGGGTCACTGAAGCTTTCTTT. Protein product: CASSLMGQGVTEAFF.

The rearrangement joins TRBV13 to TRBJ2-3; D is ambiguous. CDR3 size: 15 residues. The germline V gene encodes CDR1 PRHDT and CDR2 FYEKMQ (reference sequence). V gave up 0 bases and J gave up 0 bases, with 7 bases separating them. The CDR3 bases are TGTGCCAGCAGCTTAGGGGTTCGTAGCACAGATACGCAGTATTTT. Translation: CASSLGVRSTDTQYF.

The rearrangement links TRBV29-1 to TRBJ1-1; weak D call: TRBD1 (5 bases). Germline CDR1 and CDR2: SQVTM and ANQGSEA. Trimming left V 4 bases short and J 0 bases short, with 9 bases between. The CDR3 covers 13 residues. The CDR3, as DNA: TGCAGCGTTGTCAGGGCCATGAACACTGAAGCTTTCTTT. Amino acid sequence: CSVVRAMNTEAFF. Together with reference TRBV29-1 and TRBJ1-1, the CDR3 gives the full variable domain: SAVISQKPSRDICQRGTSLTIQCQVDSQVTMMFWYRQQPGQSLTLIATANQGSEATYESGFVIDKFPISRPNLTFSTLTVSNMSPEDSSIYLCSVVRAMNTEAFFGQGTRLTVV.

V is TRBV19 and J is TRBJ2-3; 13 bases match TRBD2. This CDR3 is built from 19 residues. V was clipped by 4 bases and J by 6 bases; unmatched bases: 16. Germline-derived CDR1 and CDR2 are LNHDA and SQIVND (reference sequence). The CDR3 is CASSTTIPGLAGSPDTQYF. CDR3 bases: TGTGCCAGTAGTACGACGATCCCGGGACTAGCGGGATCCCCGGATACGCAGTATTTT.

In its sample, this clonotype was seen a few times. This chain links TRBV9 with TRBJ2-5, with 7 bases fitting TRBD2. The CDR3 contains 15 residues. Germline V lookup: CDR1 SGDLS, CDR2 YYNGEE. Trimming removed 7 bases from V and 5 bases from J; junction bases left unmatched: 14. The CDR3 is CASGGEPFLGETQYF. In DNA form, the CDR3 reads TGTGCCAGCGGGGGGGAACCGTTCCTCGGGGAGACCCAGTACTTC.

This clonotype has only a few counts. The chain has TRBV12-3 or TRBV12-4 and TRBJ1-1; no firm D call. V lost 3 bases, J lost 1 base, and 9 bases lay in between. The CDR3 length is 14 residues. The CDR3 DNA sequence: TGTGCCAGCAGTTTGGGGAGCTGGAACACTGAAGCTTTCTTT. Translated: CASSLGSWNTEAFF.

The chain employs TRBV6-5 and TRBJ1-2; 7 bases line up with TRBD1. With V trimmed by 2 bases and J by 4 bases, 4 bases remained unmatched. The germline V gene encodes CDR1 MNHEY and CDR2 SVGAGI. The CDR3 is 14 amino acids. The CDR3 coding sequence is TGTGCCAGCAGTTACGGGGGGACAGTCTATGGCTACACCTTC. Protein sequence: CASSYGGTVYGYTF.

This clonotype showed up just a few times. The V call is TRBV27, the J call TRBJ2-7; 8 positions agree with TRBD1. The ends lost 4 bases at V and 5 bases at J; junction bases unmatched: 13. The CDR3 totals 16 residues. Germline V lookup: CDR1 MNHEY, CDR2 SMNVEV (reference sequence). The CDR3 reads CASSSPARDRRNEQYF. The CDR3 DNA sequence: TGTGCCAGCAGTTCTCCGGCCCGGGACAGGAGGAACGAGCAGTACTTC.

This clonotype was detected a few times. The CDR3 nucleotides read TGTGCCAGCAGCTTACGGGGGGGCGTGCAGAACACTGAAGCTTTCTTT. Amino acids: CASSLRGGVQNTEAFF. The chain combines TRBV7-7 with TRBJ1-1; a possible D gene is TRBD1 (6 bases). The CDR3 contains 16 residues. Germline V CDR1 and CDR2: SSHAT, FNYEAQ (reference sequence). Trimming took 2 bases from V and 1 from J, leaving 14 bases between them.

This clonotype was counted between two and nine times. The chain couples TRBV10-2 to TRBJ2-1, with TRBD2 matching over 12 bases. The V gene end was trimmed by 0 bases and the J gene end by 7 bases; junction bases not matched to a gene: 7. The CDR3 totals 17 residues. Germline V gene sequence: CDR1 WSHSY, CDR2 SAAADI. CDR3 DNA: TGCGCCAGCAGTGAGTCTACTAGCGGGAGGCGGGTGAATGAGCAGTTCTTC. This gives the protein CASSESTSGRRVNEQFF.

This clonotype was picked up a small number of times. CDR3 loop: CASSSETGLANEKLFF. DNA for the CDR3: TGCGCCAGCAGCTCCGAAACAGGGCTTGCTAATGAAAAACTGTTTTTT. This chain uses TRBV5-1 with TRBJ1-4; D is perhaps TRBD1 (6 bases). Germline V gene sequence: CDR1 SGHRS, CDR2 YFSETQ. This CDR3 contains 16 residues. Trimming shortened V by 3 bases and J by 3 bases, and 15 bases separated the two germline ends.